The T cell receptor beta chain under discussion was sequenced for a study of OX40 agonist ivuxolimab in advanced cancers. Context from the whole study: The costimulatory receptor OX40 (CD134) was targeted by ivuxolimab, a fully human IgG2 agonistic monoclonal antibody. Intravenous ivuxolimab was administered to patients every 2 weeks at six dose levels: 0.01, 0.1, 0.3, 1.5, 3 and 10 mg/kg. Of the roughly 50 dose-escalation patients, hepatocellular carcinoma was present in about 20, melanoma in approximately 15, renal cell carcinoma in 9 and head and neck cancer in 9. In the dose-escalation cohort, approximately 80% of patients were male, and the mean age was roughly 56 years with a range of roughly 20 to 80. Prior anti-PD-1, anti-PD-L1 or anti-CTLA-4 therapy was permitted, and checkpoint inhibitors had been received by 30% to 40% of dose-escalation patients. Three dose-escalation patients achieved partial responses, one with hepatocellular carcinoma and two with cutaneous melanoma. Peripheral TCRbeta sequencing was intended to test whether TCR sequence diversity was altered and clonal T-cell expansion was caused by ivuxolimab. The paper reports the monotherapy dose-escalation portion (N of about 52 patients) of the phase I ivuxolimab trial.

For sequencing of the TCRbeta CDR3 region, genomic DNA was extracted from the sorted cells. TCRbeta CDR3 regions were sequenced using the immunoSEQ Assay. TCRdb stores this immuneACCESS table with in-frame sequences only. Part of the clones is absent; in the studies checked, under half of the shortfall reflects unresolved V genes, and no reason is known for the rest. The sample table records around 14,000 clones; approximately 93% of these occur just once. Approximately 22% of the sample goes to the ten largest clones. Patients with autoimmune disease history or receiving systemic immunosuppression were excluded from the trial. Peripheral blood for TCR sequencing was collected from all dose cohorts at baseline, on cycle 4 day 1, and on cycle 7 day 1. Samples were obtained from an open-label, multicenter, first-in-human phase I dose-escalation trial of ivuxolimab. Adults with locally advanced or metastatic melanoma, renal cell carcinoma, hepatocellular carcinoma or head and neck squamous cell carcinoma were enrolled in the trial. CD4+ and CD8+ T cells were sorted separately from peripheral blood before TCR sequencing.

The research as a whole found: In the 0.1-3.0 mg/kg groups, partial responders had among the lowest normalized peripheral clonal expansion, particularly in CD8+ T cells. At doses of 0.1 to 3.0 mg/kg, clonal expansion of both CD4+ and CD8+ blood T cells was observed from baseline to week 6. The antigen specificity of the peripheral T cells that underwent clonal expansion was not determined. Low levels of normalized T-cell clonal expansion were also seen in some nonresponding patients. On average, CD8+ T cells showed more expanded clones than CD4+ T cells after ivuxolimab.

Details on this clone: It has no known antigen specificity. There are no base qualities to consult, and no much larger clone falls within one base.

This clonotype was obtained from an adult with an advanced solid tumor such as melanoma, head and neck, liver or kidney cancer. The sample in question was CD4+ or CD8+ T cells sorted from blood, obtained in a trial of the OX40 agonist ivuxolimab.

CDR3 sequence: CASSGGDQPQHF. The bases are TGCGCCAGCAGCGGCGGGGATCAGCCCCAGCATTTT. The chain employs TRBV4-1 and TRBJ1-5; the D segment cannot be called with confidence. V sheds 5 bases and J sheds 5 bases, leaving 7 bases between their ends. CDR1 and CDR2 are read off the germline V gene as MGHRA and YSYEKL. The CDR3 runs 12 amino acids, cysteine and phenylalanine included. The kept DNA is CDR3 alone, 36 bases in frame from the first base.